This passage covers 2 T cell receptor beta chains from one sample sequenced in a study of OX40 agonist ivuxolimab in advanced cancers. Assay: immunoSEQ multiplex PCR; the TCRdb copy retains only in-frame clones and omits some. The repertoire has tens of thousands of clones, about 88% of them found once; the top ten carry 0.15% to 0.2%. Sequencing was performed on CD4+ or CD8+ T cells sorted from blood, taken in a trial of the OX40 agonist ivuxolimab. The receptor set was obtained from an adult with an advanced solid tumor such as melanoma, head and neck, liver or kidney cancer.

This sequence joins TRBV19 and TRBJ1-1; D not resolved. This CDR3 has 16 amino acids. V lost 7 bases and J 4 bases, leaving 22 bases between the germline ends. Germline-derived CDR1 and CDR2 are LNHDA and SQIVND (reference sequence). CDR3 nucleotide sequence: TGTGCCAGTACCCTCTACCCGGACGCGCGGGGCACTGAAGCTTTCTTT. Translation: CASTLYPDARGTEAFF.

The chain carries TRBV4-3 and TRBJ1-4, with D unresolved. With 0 bases removed from V and 17 bases from J, the gap between germline ends came to 13 bases. The CDR3 covers 12 residues. CDR1 is LGHNA and CDR2 is YSLEER in the germline V gene. The CDR3 DNA reads as TGCGCCAGCAGCCAAGATGGTCGCAGATCTTTTTTT. Its protein is CASSQDGRRSFF.